The 19 T cell receptor beta chains below all came from one sample that was sequenced in a study of T cells in Graves' hyperthyroidism and ophthalmopathy. RNA transcripts were the template for amplifying TCR beta CDR3 regions. RT-PCR in the first round (using the HTBI primer set) targeted the TCR CDR3. MiXCR, applied by TCRdb to the multiplex PCR reads, yields one record per CDR3 protein. There are about 360,000 distinct CDR3 sequences in the sample; roughly an eighth occur only once, and around 9.2% lies in the top ten. Sequencing was performed on blood. The receptors shown here come from a woman younger than 30 with Graves' hyperthyroidism.

The V and J genes are TRBV5-5 and TRBJ2-7, with TRBD1 identical over 7 bases. This CDR3 is built from 13 residues. CDR1 SGHKS and CDR2 YYEKEE come from the germline V gene (reference sequence). With 5 bases clipped from V and 2 bases from J, the junction kept 4 bases outside the gene matches. DNA of the CDR3: TGTGCCAGCAGGATACAGGGGACCTACGAGCAGTACTTC. Translated, it gives CASRIQGTYEQYF.

In its sample, this clonotype was seen many times. The J gene is TRBJ1-2, the V gene TRBV6-2 or TRBV6-3, with 8 bases aligning to TRBD1. The CDR3 runs to 14 residues. The V gene's germline CDR1 is MNHEY and CDR2 SVGEGT. The ends lost 5 bases at V and 4 bases at J; junction bases unmatched: 6. The CDR3 sequence is CASSRPGQVYGYTF. As DNA, the CDR3 is TGTGCCAGCAGTCGACCGGGACAGGTCTATGGCTACACCTTC.

This clonotype was picked up many times. This chain uses TRBV20-1 with TRBJ1-1; D is perhaps TRBD1 (5 bases). The V and J ends lost 3 bases and 4 bases respectively, with 12 bases between them. The CDR3 contains 13 residues. Germline values: CDR1 DFQATT, CDR2 SNEGSKA (reference sequence). The CDR3 coding sequence is TGCAGTGCTAGGGAGGGACCGTTCACTGAAGCTTTCTTT. Residues: CSAREGPFTEAFF.

There are many counts of this clonotype. The rearrangement joins TRBV28 to TRBJ2-3, with D uncertain. Germline-derived CDR1 and CDR2 are MDHEN and SYDVKM. The CDR3 runs 15 residues. The V end lost 7 bases, the J end lost 2 bases, and 16 bases lay between the germline ends. The DNA of the CDR3 is TGTGCCAGCACAAGAGAAGGCAGGACCACAGATACGCAGTATTTT. As protein: CASTREGRTTDTQYF. Full variable domain (remainder filled in from reference TRBV28 and TRBJ2-3): DVKVTQSSRYLVKRTGEKVFLECVQDMDHENMFWYRQDPGLGLRLIYFSYDVKMKEKGDIPEGYSVSREKKERFSLILESASTNQTSMYLCASTREGRTTDTQYFGPGTRLTVL.

This clonotype was counted ten times or more. J is TRBJ2-1 and V is TRBV10-3; no definite D call. V lost 4 bases, J lost 5 bases, and 15 bases lay in between. CDR3 length: 15 amino acids. Germline-derived CDR1 and CDR2 are ENHRY and SYGVKD. The CDR3 is CAISVGPRSNNEQFF. In DNA, the CDR3 is TGTGCCATCAGTGTAGGACCGCGTTCCAACAATGAGCAGTTCTTC.

The chain couples TRBV7-6 to TRBJ2-7, with TRBD2 matching 8 bases. The V and J ends lost 5 bases and 6 bases, in that order; junction bases with no gene match: 12. The CDR3 is made up of 15 amino acids. Looked up from germline, CDR1 is SGHVS and CDR2 is FNYEAQ. The CDR3 bases are TGTGCCAGCAGCCTCCCTAGCGGGCCTGGAGGCGAGCAGTACTTC. It specifies CASSLPSGPGGEQYF.

This clonotype has at least ten counts. The V and J genes are TRBV7-9 and TRBJ2-3; D not certain. Germline loops: CDR1 SEHNR, CDR2 FQNEAQ (reference sequence). V gave up 2 bases and J gave up 3 bases, with 15 bases separating them. The CDR3 spans 16 residues. The CDR3: CASSLPARSETDTQYF. In nucleotides, the CDR3 is TGTGCCAGCAGCTTACCCGCGAGGTCCGAGACAGATACGCAGTATTTT.

The rearrangement links TRBV15 to TRBJ2-4, with 7 bases identical to TRBD2. J was trimmed by 3 bases and V by 3 bases; bases with no gene match: 8. Germline loops: CDR1 LNHNV, CDR2 YYDKDF (reference sequence). The CDR3 is 16 amino acids. The CDR3, as DNA: TGTGCCACCAGCAGGGGGGGGTCATTTGGCAAAAACATTCAGTACTTC. It encodes CATSRGGSFGKNIQYF.

V usage is TRBV5-4 and J usage is TRBJ2-7; 8 bases are a match to TRBD1. Germline-derived CDR1 and CDR2 are SGHNT and YYREEE (reference sequence). The CDR3 has 17 amino acids. V trimming: 4 bases; J trimming: 3 bases; junction bases outside the gene matches: 15. CDR3 in DNA: TGTGCCAGCAGCCATCGTTCCAGGACAGGGTCCGTCTACGAGCAGTACTTC. As protein: CASSHRSRTGSVYEQYF.

This chain connects TRBV12-3 or TRBV12-4 to TRBJ1-2, with 8 bases that match TRBD1. The CDR3 contains 15 residues. V gave up 4 bases and J gave up 0 bases; unmatched junction bases: 4. The CDR3 spells CASSYGTGANYGYTF. CDR3 coding DNA: TGTGCCAGCAGTTACGGGACAGGAGCTAACTATGGCTACACCTTC.

This clonotype has ten or more counts. The gene calls are TRBV20-1 and TRBJ2-1, with 10 bases that match TRBD2. With V trimmed by 3 bases and J by 2 bases, 10 bases remained unmatched. Germline-derived CDR1 and CDR2 are DFQATT and SNEGSKA (reference sequence). This CDR3 has 17 residues. CDR3 protein: CSASPPLLAGAYNEQFF. The CDR3 DNA reads as TGCAGTGCTAGCCCCCCCCTTCTAGCGGGAGCCTACAATGAGCAGTTCTTC.

This clonotype was observed many times. The V gene is TRBV6-1, the J gene TRBJ2-3; D ambiguous. V was cut by 5 bases and J by 4 bases, with 10 bases left in between. This CDR3 is 13 amino acids long. Germline V gene data show CDR1 as MNHNS and CDR2 as SASEGT. CDR3 sequence: CASSPLVSDTQYF. The CDR3 DNA sequence: TGTGCCAGCAGTCCCCTAGTTTCAGATACGCAGTATTTT.

A remark on this clonotype: At one of its ends the junction is not consistent with the germline gene, which may arise from a read error. The V gene is TRBV7-7, the J gene TRBJ2-1; TRBD1 is a possible D gene (6 bases). Germline values: CDR1 SSHAT, CDR2 FNYEAQ (reference sequence). The CDR3 totals 14 residues. CDR3: CASSPRQDYNEQFF. The DNA for the CDR3 is TGTGCTAGCAGCCCCCGACAGGATTACAATGAGCAGTTCTTC. Full variable domain (remainder filled in from reference TRBV7-7 and TRBJ2-1): GAGVSQSPRYKVTKRGQDVTLRCDPISSHATLYWYQQALGQGPEFLTYFNYEAQPDKSGLPSDRFSAERPEGSISTLTIQRTEQRDSAMYRCASSPRQDYNEQFFGPGTRLTVL.

This clonotype came up once. The genes are TRBV4-1 and TRBJ1-1; maybe TRBD1 (6 bases). The germline gives CDR1 MGHRA, CDR2 YSYEKL. The CDR3 has 16 residues. Trimming left V 0 bases short and J 1 base short, with 12 bases between. CDR3 protein: CASSQERGQGNTEAFF. The CDR3 DNA is TGCGCCAGCAGCCAAGAGCGGGGGCAGGGGAACACTGAAGCTTTCTTT.

This clonotype was seen at least ten times. V is TRBV7-2 and J is TRBJ2-7; 8 bases agree with TRBD1. Unmatched junction bases numbered 14, after V lost 5 bases and J lost 5 bases. The germline CDR1 and CDR2 sequences are SGHTA and FQGNSA. The CDR3 totals 16 residues. CDR3 DNA: TGTGCCAGCAGCCTGCGGCCCGGGACAGGCCTTAACGAGCAGTACTTC. It is translated as CASSLRPGTGLNEQYF.

V usage is TRBV9 and J usage is TRBJ2-7, with 8 bases identical to TRBD1. The CDR3 length is 17 residues. Germline values: CDR1 SGDLS, CDR2 YYNGEE. V lost 3 bases to trimming and J lost 5 bases; unmatched junction nucleotides: 16. The CDR3 DNA follows: TGTGCCAGCAGCGCGAGACAAGACGGGAGACAGGGGCACGAGCAGTACTTC. Its translation is CASSARQDGRQGHEQYF.

This clonotype was detected only a few times. This sequence joins TRBV6-2 or TRBV6-3 and TRBJ2-2; TRBD1 agrees at 8 bases. The ends lost 6 bases at V and 2 bases at J; junction bases unmatched: 2. Germline CDR1 and CDR2: MNHEY and SVGEGT. This CDR3 has 14 residues. For the CDR3, the DNA is TGTGCCAGCAGAGACAGGGGAAACACCGGGGAGCTGTTTTTT. This codes for CASRDRGNTGELFF.

This clonotype has at least ten counts. For the CDR3, the DNA is TGTGCCAGCAGCGTAAGCGGTGAACCTAGCACAGATACGCAGTATTTT. Translating it yields CASSVSGEPSTDTQYF. V gene TRBV9 combines with J gene TRBJ2-3, with a possible D match to TRBD2 (5 bases). The V gene lost 1 base and the J gene lost 0 bases, with 12 bases spanning the gap. This CDR3 has 16 residues. The germline V gene encodes CDR1 SGDLS and CDR2 YYNGEE.

This clonotype was recorded at least ten times. The chain couples TRBV6-1 to TRBJ2-1; TRBD1 aligns across 8 bases. V lost 5 bases, J lost 12 bases, and 6 bases stayed unmatched. Germline values: CDR1 MNHNS, CDR2 SASEGT. CDR3 length equals 12 residues. The CDR3 loop is CASSTTGGRQFF. Here the CDR3 DNA reads TGTGCCAGCAGTACCACAGGGGGGAGGCAGTTCTTC.